This entry lists 31 T cell receptor beta chains sequenced from one sample in a study of T cells in Graves' hyperthyroidism and ophthalmopathy. TCR beta CDR3 region amplification was performed from RNA transcripts. The TCR CDR3 was amplified in a first-round RT-PCR using the HTBI primer set. Via MiXCR, TCRdb re-called the multiplex PCR reads, giving one row per CDR3 protein. This sample has 190,000 or so distinct CDR3 sequences, with 15% to 20% found just once. Source material: blood. The receptors come from a man aged 35 to 55 with Graves' hyperthyroidism.

In its sample, this clonotype was seen many times. The CDR3 DNA sequence: TGTGCCAGCGCCCTTAAGGGGCAGGATACGCAGTATTTT. Protein: CASALKGQDTQYF. The chain couples TRBV7-3 to TRBJ2-3; weak D call: TRBD1 (5 bases). The germline gives CDR1 SGHTA, CDR2 FQGTGA. The V end lost 8 bases, the J end lost 6 bases, and 15 bases lay between the germline ends. The CDR3 is 13 amino acids. The whole variable domain, filled in from reference TRBV7-3 and TRBJ2-3, reads GAGVSQTPSNKVTEKGKYVELRCDPISGHTALYWYRQSLGQGPEFLIYFQGTGAADDSGLPNDRFFAVRPEGSVSTLKIQRTERGDSAVYLCASALKGQDTQYFGPGTRLTVL.

This clonotype was seen many times. The chain carries TRBV20-1 and TRBJ2-2; 9 bases fit TRBD1. Germline CDR1 and CDR2: DFQATT and SNEGSKA (reference sequence). This CDR3 is 14 amino acids long. V shed 5 bases, J shed 7 bases, and the junction held 8 bases outside the gene matches. The CDR3 nucleotides read TGCAGTGCTGACCGGGACAGGGATGGCGGGGAGCTGTTTTTT. The encoded protein is CSADRDRDGGELFF.

This clonotype was detected ten times or more. The CDR3 sequence is CASTRRGASPSGANVLTF. CDR3 DNA: TGTGCCAGCACCCGTCGGGGGGCCTCCCCGTCTGGGGCCAACGTCCTGACTTTC. The rearrangement uses TRBV28 and TRBJ2-6, with D possibly matching TRBD2 (7 bases). Germline-derived CDR1 and CDR2 are MDHEN and SYDVKM. V was cut by 7 bases and J by 1 base, with 20 bases left in between. CDR3 size: 18 residues.

At least ten counts were recorded for this clonotype. The rearrangement links TRBV20-1 to TRBJ2-5, with 8 bases fitting TRBD1. Germline trimming cut 6 bases from V and 5 bases from J; bases unmatched to any gene: 11. Germline CDR1 is DFQATT and CDR2 is SNEGSKA (reference sequence). The CDR3 extends over 14 amino acids. For the CDR3, the DNA is TGCAGTGCAGATCGGACAGGGATTAAGGAGACCCAGTACTTC. Protein sequence: CSADRTGIKETQYF.

This clonotype was observed once. Given a much more abundant clone one base away, this may be a read error. This sequence joins TRBV7-9 and TRBJ2-1; D possibly corresponds to TRBD2 (6 bases). Germline V gene sequence: CDR1 SEHNR, CDR2 FQNEAQ (reference sequence). The CDR3 has 17 residues. V was clipped by 5 bases and J by 6 bases, with 23 bases between them. CDR3 amino acids: CASSDLRQGGKGNEQFF. As DNA, the CDR3 is TGTGCCAGCAGCGACCTACGTCAGGGAGGTAAGGGCAATGAGCAGTTCTTC.

The rearrangement links TRBV7-9 to TRBJ1-1, with D possibly TRBD1 on 5 matching bases. This CDR3 is 15 amino acids long. CDR1 and CDR2 (germline): SEHNR, FQNEAQ (reference sequence). The V end lost 6 bases, the J end lost 5 bases, and 19 bases lay between the germline ends. The CDR3 region has the DNA TGTGCCAGCAGGCCTCGGGGGAAGTTGGGTACTGAAGCTTTCTTT. Its translation is CASRPRGKLGTEAFF.

This clonotype showed up many times. The rearrangement joins TRBV24-1 to TRBJ1-1, with D perhaps TRBD1 (5 bases). V was shortened by 3 bases and J by 5 bases, with 15 bases between the two germline ends. Looked up from germline, CDR1 is KGHDR and CDR2 is SFDVKD. This CDR3 comprises 15 residues. The CDR3 bases are TGTGCCACCAGTGATGGGGACGCCCGAGGGACTGAAGCTTTCTTT. Protein product: CATSDGDARGTEAFF.

A few counts support this clonotype. The chain recombines TRBV28 with TRBJ2-7; D perhaps matches TRBD1 (7 bases). Trimming took 2 bases from V and 6 from J, leaving 17 bases between them. Germline CDR1 reads MDHEN; CDR2 reads SYDVKM. The CDR3 has 15 residues. The CDR3 here is CASSLPRGETGEQYF. The CDR3 region has the DNA TGTGCCAGCAGTTTACCCAGGGGGGAGACGGGCGAGCAGTACTTC.

This clonotype was counted many times. The chain is built from TRBV7-2 and TRBJ2-3; weak D call: TRBD2 (7 bases). Germline CDR1 reads SGHTA; CDR2 reads FQGNSA. The V gene lost 6 bases and the J gene lost 4 bases, with 8 bases spanning the gap. The CDR3 sequence is 12 residues long. The CDR3 DNA reads as TGTGCCAGCAGGGGGGGGCCAGATACGCAGTATTTT. This codes for CASRGGPDTQYF.

This clonotype was observed a handful of times. The chain couples TRBV19 to TRBJ1-4; D gene unclear. CDR3 length: 15 residues. The germline V gene has CDR1 LNHDA and CDR2 SQIVND (reference sequence). The ends were cut back, 4 bases at V and 7 bases at J, with 16 bases in the middle. CDR3 nucleotides: TGTGCCAGTAGTAAACAGATCCAGGCGACTGAAAAACTGTTTTTT. Its protein is CASSKQIQATEKLFF. The whole variable domain, filled in from reference TRBV19 and TRBJ1-4, reads DGGITQSPKYLFRKEGQNVTLSCEQNLNHDAMYWYRQDPGQGLRLIYYSQIVNDFQKGDIAEGYSVSREKKESFPLTVTSAQKNPTAFYLCASSKQIQATEKLFFGSGTQLSVL.

This clonotype was detected ten times or more. The chain is built from TRBV29-1 and TRBJ2-5; 9 bases match TRBD1. The CDR3 has 15 amino acids. Trimming cost V 4 bases and J 3 bases; bases outside gene matches: 9. Germline V CDR1 and CDR2: SQVTM, ANQGSEA. The CDR3, as DNA: TGCAGCGTTGGGTCTGGGACAGGGTTGGAAGAGACCCAGTACTTC. Protein product: CSVGSGTGLEETQYF.

This clonotype occurred many times. V is TRBV20-1 and J is TRBJ2-7; 9 bases map to TRBD2. The germline CDR1 and CDR2 sequences are DFQATT and SNEGSKA (reference sequence). The CDR3 length is 16 residues. The J segment lost 2 bases and the V segment lost 4 bases, leaving 12 bases of the junction unmatched. For the CDR3, the DNA is TGCAGTGCTACGGGCGGGGGGGCCAGTCTCCCCTACGAGCAGTACTTC. Translation gives CSATGGGASLPYEQYF.

The chain is built from TRBV2 and TRBJ2-7, with no clear D. Germline-derived CDR1 and CDR2 are SNHLY and FYNNEI. The CDR3 is 14 residues long. V gave up 3 bases and J gave up 4 bases, with 13 bases separating them. The CDR3, as DNA: TGTGCCAGCAGTGACACAAACGTACCTTACGAGCAGTACTTC. It is translated as CASSDTNVPYEQYF.

The table lists this clonotype with many counts. The chain employs TRBV12-3 or TRBV12-4 and TRBJ1-5, with D perhaps TRBD1 (6 bases). V was clipped by 2 bases and J by 8 bases, with 10 bases between them. CDR3 size: 13 residues. As DNA, the CDR3 is TGTGCCAGCAGTTTATACAGGGAAGAGCCCCAGCATTTT. This gives the protein CASSLYREEPQHF.

This clonotype was recorded many times. V is TRBV12-3 or TRBV12-4 and J is TRBJ2-3, with 10 bases that match TRBD1. The CDR3 loop spans 13 amino acids. The ends lost 5 bases at V and 7 bases at J; junction bases unmatched: 3. The CDR3 coding sequence is TGTGCCAGCAGTGAGGACAGGGGGAATACGCAGTATTTT. This encodes CASSEDRGNTQYF.

This clonotype was found many times. The chain recombines TRBV12-5 with TRBJ2-2; 11 bases match TRBD1. CDR1 is LGHNT, CDR2 FRNRAP, per germline. The CDR3 has 15 residues. J was trimmed by 6 bases and V by 5 bases; bases with no gene match: 5. This CDR3 reads CASGPGTGGAGELFF. The CDR3 DNA sequence: TGTGCTAGTGGTCCGGGGACAGGGGGGGCCGGGGAGCTGTTTTTT.

In its sample, this clonotype was seen many times. V is TRBV7-8 and J is TRBJ2-5; 7 bases map to TRBD2. The junction had 15 bases not matched to a gene; V was cut back by 5 bases and J by 0 bases. Germline V gene data show CDR1 as SGHVS and CDR2 as FQNEAQ. The CDR3 totals 18 residues. The CDR3 region is CASSRIGPRTRNQETQYF. CDR3 nucleotide sequence: TGTGCCAGCAGCCGGATCGGACCCCGGACTAGGAACCAAGAGACCCAGTACTTC.

This chain joins TRBV6-1 and TRBJ1-6, with D possibly matching TRBD1 (5 bases). The CDR3 is 15 residues long. From germline, CDR1 is MNHNS and CDR2 SASEGT. Trimming stripped 5 bases from V and 6 bases from J, with 14 bases between. CDR3 DNA: TGTGCCAGCAGTCCCCTGGGGGACTTTAATTCACCCCTCCACTTT. Its translation is CASSPLGDFNSPLHF.

The CDR3 sequence is CASSSLYPAETQYF. Written as DNA, the CDR3 is TGTGCCAGCAGTTCTCTCTACCCGGCAGAGACCCAGTACTTC. The V gene is TRBV28, the J gene TRBJ2-5; D unresolved. There are 14 residues in the CDR3. Trimming took 4 bases from V and 4 from J, leaving 13 bases between them. From germline, CDR1 is MDHEN and CDR2 SYDVKM.

This clonotype was recorded many times. The chain employs TRBV7-3 and TRBJ2-5, with 11 positions matching TRBD2. The CDR3 is 14 amino acids. Germline CDR1 and CDR2: SGHTA and FQGTGA. V lost 5 bases to trimming and J lost 4 bases; unmatched junction nucleotides: 3. The CDR3 loop reads CASSIAGGRETQYF. CDR3 nucleotide sequence: TGTGCCAGCAGCATAGCGGGGGGGCGAGAGACCCAGTACTTC.

The rearrangement joins TRBV7-8 to TRBJ2-7; 7 positions match TRBD2. The CDR3 contains 14 residues. Losses at the gene ends were 5 bases for V and 0 bases for J; bases not matched to a gene: 4. Germline CDR1 is SGHVS and CDR2 is FQNEAQ. The CDR3 sequence is CASSPRETSYEQYF. The CDR3 nucleotides are TGTGCCAGCAGCCCGCGGGAGACCTCCTACGAGCAGTACTTC.

At least ten counts were recorded for this clonotype. The CDR3 DNA reads as TGCAGTACCATAGGGGGATCTGAGACCCAGTACTTC. Protein sequence: CSTIGGSETQYF. The rearrangement links TRBV20-1 to TRBJ2-5; D is perhaps TRBD1 (6 bases). The germline V and J ends were trimmed by 8 bases and 5 bases, with 15 bases remaining between them. Germline loops: CDR1 DFQATT, CDR2 SNEGSKA (reference sequence). This CDR3 has 12 amino acids.

The chain recombines TRBV5-1 with TRBJ1-1; D unresolved. V shed 4 bases and J shed 1 base, with 11 bases lying between them. CDR3 size: 14 residues. Germline lookup yields CDR1 SGHRS and CDR2 YFSETQ. The chain's CDR3 is CASSVDPGNTEAFF. The CDR3 DNA sequence: TGCGCCAGCAGCGTAGACCCAGGGAACACTGAAGCTTTCTTT. Full variable domain (missing parts from reference TRBV5-1 and TRBJ1-1): KAGVTQTPRYLIKTRGQQVTLSCSPISGHRSVSWYQQTPGQGLQFLFEYFSETQRNKGNFPGRFSGRQFSNSRSEMNVSTLELGDSALYLCASSVDPGNTEAFFGQGTRLTVV.

This clonotype came up a few times. This chain links TRBV6-2 or TRBV6-3 with TRBJ1-5, with D perhaps TRBD1 (6 bases). Germline V gene lookup returns CDR1 MNHEY and CDR2 SVGEGT. The V end lost 3 bases, the J end lost 7 bases, and 16 bases lay between the germline ends. This CDR3 has 15 residues. The CDR3 region has the DNA TGTGCCAGCAGTTATTACCCCCAGGACAGCCAGCCCCAGCATTTT. Its protein product is CASSYYPQDSQPQHF.

This clonotype was detected ten times or more. The chain uses TRBV9 and TRBJ1-4; 9 bases agree with TRBD1. The CDR3 is made up of 16 amino acids. Germline-derived CDR1 and CDR2 are SGDLS and YYNGEE. V shed 3 bases, J shed 7 bases, and the junction held 10 bases outside the gene matches. The CDR3 sequence is CASSDRTGGLGEKLFF. DNA for the CDR3: TGTGCCAGCAGCGACCGAACAGGGGGCCTAGGTGAAAAACTGTTTTTT.

This clonotype was observed at least ten times. The rearrangement joins TRBV13 to TRBJ2-1; D call uncertain. Germline assignment: CDR1 PRHDT and CDR2 FYEKMQ (reference sequence). Trimming removed 5 bases at V and 6 bases at J, with 8 bases between. This CDR3 region has 12 residues. The chain's CDR3 is CASSLYINEQFF. CDR3 DNA: TGTGCCAGCAGCCTCTATATCAATGAGCAGTTCTTC.

There are many counts of this clonotype. V usage is TRBV6-1 and J usage is TRBJ1-1; the D is unclear. The germline V gene has CDR1 MNHNS and CDR2 SASEGT. V was trimmed by 5 bases and J by 5 bases, leaving 12 bases between them. There are 13 residues in the CDR3. The chain's CDR3 is CASSSRRETEAFF. In nucleotides, the CDR3 is TGTGCCAGCAGTTCGAGAAGGGAAACTGAAGCTTTCTTT.

This clonotype was seen many times. This chain joins TRBV20-1 and TRBJ1-1; TRBD1 might be the D (5 bases). Germline values: CDR1 DFQATT, CDR2 SNEGSKA (reference sequence). This CDR3 is built from 14 residues. V was pared by 7 bases and J by 3 bases, with 18 bases between. The CDR3 protein is CSVIEAGRDTEAFF. The DNA of the CDR3 is TGCAGTGTCATCGAAGCGGGCAGGGACACTGAAGCTTTCTTT.

This clonotype was observed many times. In DNA, the CDR3 is TGCAGTGCTCGATACGGAGATAATTCACCCCTCCACTTT. Translating it yields CSARYGDNSPLHF. The V call is TRBV20-1, the J call TRBJ1-6, with D unresolved. CDR1 DFQATT and CDR2 SNEGSKA come from the germline V gene (reference sequence). CDR3 size: 13 residues. V lost 5 bases, J lost 5 bases, and 10 bases lay in between.

The chain couples TRBV20-1 to TRBJ2-1; 7 bases match TRBD1. The CDR3 consists of 19 residues. CDR1 is DFQATT, CDR2 SNEGSKA, per germline (reference sequence). With 1 base clipped from V and 3 bases from J, the junction kept 18 bases outside the gene matches. This chain's CDR3 is CSARAHKTRTGDRYNEQFF. The DNA of the CDR3 is TGCAGTGCTAGAGCTCACAAGACGAGGACAGGCGATCGCTACAATGAGCAGTTCTTC.

Ten or more counts support this clonotype. J is TRBJ2-7 and V is TRBV7-2; tentatively, D is TRBD2 (6 bases). CDR3 size: 14 residues. V lost 7 bases and J lost 5, with 18 bases in between. Germline assignment: CDR1 SGHTA and CDR2 FQGNSA. This CDR3 reads CASTPGVQSDEQYF. As DNA, the CDR3 is TGTGCCAGCACTCCGGGGGTACAGTCGGACGAGCAGTACTTC.